The following is a T cell receptor (beta chain) sequence with its context. Its specificity is not known. The germline V gene has CDR1 SGHTA and CDR2 FQGTGA. This CDR3 is 16 amino acids long. J gave up 1 base and V 7 bases, and 12 bases lay outside the gene matches. The data derive from a study of T cell responses to AZD1222 COVID-19 vaccine. Study-level results: Possibly, clonal diversity was underestimated; donors were largely white British and included more females. CD4 TCRs associated with vaccination spanned spike, dominating at 160-218 and 743-854.

Profiling relied on immunoSEQ multiplex PCR, and the TCRdb table lists in-frame clones only, not all of them. The top ten clones hold around 1.6% of a sample with roughly 170,000 clones, 94% of them seen once. The specimen was peripheral blood, collected 28 days after the second AZD1222 dose. The chain joins TRBV7-3 to TRBJ1-1; 7 nucleotides agree with TRBD1. The sequence was obtained from an adult who received the AZD1222 COVID-19 vaccine. CDR3: CASTHTGTDPNTEAFF. For the CDR3, the DNA is TGTGCCAGCACCCACACAGGGACAGACCCGAACACTGAAGCTTTCTTT.